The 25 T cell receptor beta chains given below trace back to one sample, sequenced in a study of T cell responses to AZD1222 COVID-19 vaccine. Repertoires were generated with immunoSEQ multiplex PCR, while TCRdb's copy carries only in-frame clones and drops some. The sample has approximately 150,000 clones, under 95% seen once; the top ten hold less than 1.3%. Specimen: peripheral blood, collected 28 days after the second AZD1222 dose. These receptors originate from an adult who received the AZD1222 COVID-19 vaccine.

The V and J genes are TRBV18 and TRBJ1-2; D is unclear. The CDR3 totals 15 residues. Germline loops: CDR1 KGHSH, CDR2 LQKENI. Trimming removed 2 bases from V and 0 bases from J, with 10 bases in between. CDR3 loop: CASSPSVVPNYGYTF. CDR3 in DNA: TGTGCCAGCTCACCAAGCGTGGTGCCTAACTATGGCTACACCTTC. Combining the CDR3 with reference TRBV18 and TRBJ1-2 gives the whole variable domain NAGVMQNPRHLVRRRGQEARLRCSPMKGHSHVYWYRQLPEEGLKFMVYLQKENIIDESGMPKERFSAEFPKEGPSILRIQQVVRGDSAAYFCASSPSVVPNYGYTFGSGTRLTVV.

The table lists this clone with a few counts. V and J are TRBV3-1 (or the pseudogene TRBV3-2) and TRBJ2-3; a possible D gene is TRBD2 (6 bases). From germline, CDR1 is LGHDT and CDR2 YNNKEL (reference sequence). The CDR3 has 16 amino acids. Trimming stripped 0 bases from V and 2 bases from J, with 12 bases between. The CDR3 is CASSQDIGGVTDTQYF. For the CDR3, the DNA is TGTGCCAGCAGCCAAGACATCGGCGGGGTCACAGATACGCAGTATTTT.

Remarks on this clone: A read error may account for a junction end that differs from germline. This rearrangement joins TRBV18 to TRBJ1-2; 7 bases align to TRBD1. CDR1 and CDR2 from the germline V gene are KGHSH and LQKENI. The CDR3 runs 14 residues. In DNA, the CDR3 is TGTGCCAGCTCCTCGGCCCAGGGGGACTACGGCTACACCTTC. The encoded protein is CASSSAQGDYGYTF.

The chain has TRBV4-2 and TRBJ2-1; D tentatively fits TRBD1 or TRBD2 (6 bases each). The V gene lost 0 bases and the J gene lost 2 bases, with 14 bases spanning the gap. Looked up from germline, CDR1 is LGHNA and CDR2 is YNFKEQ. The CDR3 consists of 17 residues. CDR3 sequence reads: CASSQEITGAPYNEQFF. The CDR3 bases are TGTGCCAGCAGCCAAGAAATCACGGGGGCCCCCTACAATGAGCAGTTCTTC.

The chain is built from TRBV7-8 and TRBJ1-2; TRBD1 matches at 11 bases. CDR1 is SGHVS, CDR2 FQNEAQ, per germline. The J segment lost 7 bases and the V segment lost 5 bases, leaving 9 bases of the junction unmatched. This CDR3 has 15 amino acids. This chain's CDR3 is CASSPAGQGARGYTF. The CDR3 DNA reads TGTGCCAGCAGCCCAGCAGGACAGGGGGCTCGTGGCTACACCTTC.

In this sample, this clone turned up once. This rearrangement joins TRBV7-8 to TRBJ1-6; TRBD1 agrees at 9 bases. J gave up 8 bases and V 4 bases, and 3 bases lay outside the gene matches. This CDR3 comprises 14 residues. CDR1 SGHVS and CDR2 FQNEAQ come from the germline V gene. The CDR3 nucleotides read TGTGCCAGCAGCTGGGGACAGGGTGATTCACCCCTCCACTTT. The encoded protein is CASSWGQGDSPLHF.

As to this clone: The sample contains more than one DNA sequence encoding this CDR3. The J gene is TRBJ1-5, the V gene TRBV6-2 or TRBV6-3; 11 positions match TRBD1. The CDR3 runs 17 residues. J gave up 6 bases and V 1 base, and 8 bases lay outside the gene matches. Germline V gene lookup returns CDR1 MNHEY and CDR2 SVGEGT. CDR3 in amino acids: CASSYFGTGGVRQPQHF. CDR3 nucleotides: TGTGCCAGCAGTTACTTTGGGACAGGGGGGGTGCGTCAGCCCCAGCATTTT.

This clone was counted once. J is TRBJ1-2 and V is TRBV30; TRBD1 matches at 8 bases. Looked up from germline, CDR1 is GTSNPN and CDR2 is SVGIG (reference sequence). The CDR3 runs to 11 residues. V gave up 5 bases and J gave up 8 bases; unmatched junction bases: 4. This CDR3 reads CAWGGQGGYTF. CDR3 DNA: TGTGCCTGGGGTGGACAGGGAGGCTACACCTTC.

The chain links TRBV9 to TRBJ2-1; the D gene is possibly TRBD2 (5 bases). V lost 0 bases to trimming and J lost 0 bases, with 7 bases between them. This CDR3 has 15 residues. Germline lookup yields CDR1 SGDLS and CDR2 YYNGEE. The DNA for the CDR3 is TGTGCCAGCAGCGTAGATGCGGGCTCCTACAATGAGCAGTTCTTC. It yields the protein CASSVDAGSYNEQFF.

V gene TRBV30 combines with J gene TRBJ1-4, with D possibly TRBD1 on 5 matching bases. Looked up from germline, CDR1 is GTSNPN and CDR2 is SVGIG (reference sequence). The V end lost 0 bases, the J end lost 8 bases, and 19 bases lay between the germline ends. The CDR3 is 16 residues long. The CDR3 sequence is CAWSVQFGAIGEKLFF. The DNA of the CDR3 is TGTGCCTGGAGTGTACAATTTGGGGCCATCGGGGAAAAACTGTTTTTT.

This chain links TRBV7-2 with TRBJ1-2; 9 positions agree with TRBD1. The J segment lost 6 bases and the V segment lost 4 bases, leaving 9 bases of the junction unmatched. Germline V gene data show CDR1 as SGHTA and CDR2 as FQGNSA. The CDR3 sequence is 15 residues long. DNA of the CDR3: TGTGCCAGCAGCTCCCATCCGACAGGGGGGGATGGCTACACCTTC. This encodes CASSSHPTGGDGYTF.

DNA of the CDR3: TGTGCCAGCAGCCAAGGGACCATCACCCTCTACGAGCAGTACTTC. Its protein is CASSQGTITLYEQYF. This rearrangement joins TRBV3-1 (or the pseudogene TRBV3-2) to TRBJ2-7; D unresolved. CDR1 LGHDT and CDR2 YNNKEL come from the germline V gene (reference sequence). V lost 1 base to trimming and J lost 3 bases, with 13 bases between them. The CDR3 has 15 amino acids.

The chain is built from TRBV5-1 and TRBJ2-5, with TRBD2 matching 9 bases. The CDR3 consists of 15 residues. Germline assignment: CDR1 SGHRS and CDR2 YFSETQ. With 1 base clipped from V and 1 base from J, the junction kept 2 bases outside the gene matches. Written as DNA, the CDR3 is TGCGCCAGCAGCTTGACTAGCGGGCCCCAAGAGACCCAGTACTTC. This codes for CASSLTSGPQETQYF.

The CDR3 protein is CASSIWDSAPCEAFF. CDR3 sequence (DNA): TGTGCCAGTAGTATTTGGGACAGTGCTCCCTGTGAAGCTTTCTTT. V and J are TRBV19 and TRBJ1-1, with 7 nucleotides matching TRBD1. V lost 3 bases and J lost 7; bases outside the gene matches: 11. The V gene's germline CDR1 is LNHDA and CDR2 SQIVND (reference sequence). The CDR3 runs to 15 residues.

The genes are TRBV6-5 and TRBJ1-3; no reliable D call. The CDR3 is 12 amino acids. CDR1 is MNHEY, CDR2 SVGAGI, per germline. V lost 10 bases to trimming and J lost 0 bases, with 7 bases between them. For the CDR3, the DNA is TGTGCCACGTGGAGCTCTGGAAACACCATATATTTT. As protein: CATWSSGNTIYF.

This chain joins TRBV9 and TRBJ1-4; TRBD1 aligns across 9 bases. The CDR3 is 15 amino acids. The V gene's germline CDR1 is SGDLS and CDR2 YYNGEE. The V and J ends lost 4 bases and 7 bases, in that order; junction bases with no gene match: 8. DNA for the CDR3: TGTGCCAGCAGCCCCTCGGGACAGGGAATTGAAAAACTGTTTTTT. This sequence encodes CASSPSGQGIEKLFF.

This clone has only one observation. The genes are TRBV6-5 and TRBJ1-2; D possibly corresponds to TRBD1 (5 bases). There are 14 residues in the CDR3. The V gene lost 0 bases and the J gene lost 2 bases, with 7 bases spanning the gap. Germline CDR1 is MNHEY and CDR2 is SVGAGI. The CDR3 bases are TGTGCCAGCAGTTACTCAGAGGGGAACTATGGCTACACCTTC. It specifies CASSYSEGNYGYTF.

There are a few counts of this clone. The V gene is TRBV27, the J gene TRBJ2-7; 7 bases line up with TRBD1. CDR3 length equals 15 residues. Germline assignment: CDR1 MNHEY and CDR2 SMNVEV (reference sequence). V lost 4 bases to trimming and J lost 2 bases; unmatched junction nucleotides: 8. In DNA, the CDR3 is TGTGCCAGCAGTTCTCCGACACAGGGGACCTACGAGCAGTACTTC. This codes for CASSSPTQGTYEQYF.

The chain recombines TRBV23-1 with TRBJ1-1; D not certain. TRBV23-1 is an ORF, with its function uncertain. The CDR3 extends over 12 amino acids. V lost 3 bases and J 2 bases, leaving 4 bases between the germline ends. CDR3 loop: CASSQDNTEAFF. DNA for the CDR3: TGCGCCAGCAGTCAGGACAACACTGAAGCTTTCTTT.

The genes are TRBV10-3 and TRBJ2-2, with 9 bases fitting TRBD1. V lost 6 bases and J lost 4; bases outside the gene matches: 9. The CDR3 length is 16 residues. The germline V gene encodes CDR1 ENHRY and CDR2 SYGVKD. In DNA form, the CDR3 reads TGTGCCATCAGCCTACAGGGGGCGTACAGCACCGGGGAGCTGTTTTTT. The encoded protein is CAISLQGAYSTGELFF.

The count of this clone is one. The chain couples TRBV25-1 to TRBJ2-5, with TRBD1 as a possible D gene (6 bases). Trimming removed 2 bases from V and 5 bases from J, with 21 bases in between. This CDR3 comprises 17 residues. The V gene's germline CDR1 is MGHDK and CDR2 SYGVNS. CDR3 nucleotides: TGTGCCAGCAGTGAACTGGCGATGGCAGGGGACGGGGAGACCCAGTACTTC. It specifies CASSELAMAGDGETQYF.

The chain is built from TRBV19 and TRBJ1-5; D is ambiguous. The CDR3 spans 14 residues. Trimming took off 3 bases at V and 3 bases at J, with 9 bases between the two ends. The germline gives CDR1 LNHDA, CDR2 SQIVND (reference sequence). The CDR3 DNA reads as TGTGCCAGTAGTATTGAAGTCGTCAATCAGCCCCAGCATTTT. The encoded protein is CASSIEVVNQPQHF. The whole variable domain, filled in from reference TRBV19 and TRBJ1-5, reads DGGITQSPKYLFRKEGQNVTLSCEQNLNHDAMYWYRQDPGQGLRLIYYSQIVNDFQKGDIAEGYSVSREKKESFPLTVTSAQKNPTAFYLCASSIEVVNQPQHFGDGTRLSIL.

CDR3 bases: TGTGCCAGCAGTCTGGCCGGGAGAGACATTCAGTACTTC. It yields the protein CASSLAGRDIQYF. The genes are TRBV2 and TRBJ2-4, with TRBD2 as a possible D gene (6 bases). CDR3 length: 13 residues. Germline V gives CDR1 SNHLY, CDR2 FYNNEI. The V end lost 5 bases, the J end lost 8 bases, and 13 bases lay between the germline ends.

CDR3 loop: CASSSPTFYGYTF. The CDR3 nucleotides are TGTGCCAGCAGTTCCCCGACCTTCTATGGCTACACCTTC. The chain combines TRBV28 with TRBJ1-2; D uncertain. The CDR3 sequence is 13 residues long. V was cut by 4 bases and J by 4 bases, with 10 bases left in between. Germline CDR1 is MDHEN and CDR2 is SYDVKM.

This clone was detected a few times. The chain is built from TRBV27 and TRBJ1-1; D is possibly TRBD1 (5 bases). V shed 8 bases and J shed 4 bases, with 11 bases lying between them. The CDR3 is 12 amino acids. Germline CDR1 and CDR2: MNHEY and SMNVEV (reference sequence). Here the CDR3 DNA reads TGTGCCAGCTATTCGGGGGGCACTGAAGCTTTCTTT. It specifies CASYSGGTEAFF.